This T cell receptor beta chain came from a study of cytomegalovirus exposure and HLA in healthy donors (dated by TCRdb to 2015 to 2018). A note on the overall study: An earlier analysis of around 600 of the donors reported 250 to 300 Gb of sequence data and 117 million unique TCR beta sequences from 150 million to 200 million T cells. Roughly 310 gigabases of sequencing data and approximately 85 million unique TCR sequences were included in an early release covering roughly 700 HLA-typed donors. Of the roughly 400 genotyped donors, more than 75% were placed in the genetic ancestry cluster associated with self-reported Caucasian donors. The aim of the study was to test whether cataloging public T cell receptors could identify signatures of past pathogen exposure. The study used immunosequencing to profile the T cell repertoires of under 700 subjects and linked those repertoires to cytomegalovirus serostatus. In addition to the first cohort of 666 subjects, a separate validation cohort of 100 to 150 different subjects was used. High-throughput TCR immunosequencing, statistical association of individual TCRs with disease status, and machine learning were combined to predict cytomegalovirus infection status. To study patterns of TCR occurrence, a later analysis re-analyzed previously published TCR beta repertoires from 550 to 800 donors and added high-resolution HLA genotyping. Rather than drawing on any new phenotypic data, the later analysis identified candidate immune exposures from TCR beta sequences and the way those sequences occurred across donors. An earlier analysis of about 600 of the donors used high-throughput TCR beta sequencing to judge whether each TCR beta V gene segment behaved as functional or pseudogenic. Donor age, sex, ethnicity and CMV serostatus were compiled alongside the repertoire data. A later genetic analysis used genome-wide SNP genotypes for about 65% of the 666 donors, treating that subset as a discovery cohort. All discovery cohort repertoires had been generated using a single sequencing platform. HLA typing covered class I and class II loci at four-digit resolution. Typing coverage differed by locus: A, B, C, DRB1 and DQB1 were typed in roughly 620-640 donors, DQA1 in about 550, DPA1 in 606, and DPB1 in 400 to 480. A handful of DR-DQ haplotypes were handled as single units for association and clustering because linkage in the cohort was strong. Across about 380 genotyped donors of the cohort, an average of about 220,000 unique TCR beta nucleotide sequences per donor were sequenced, and approximately 17% of those sequences were non-productive.

In total, 600 or so healthy bone marrow donors made up the cohort. Cohort members were all nominally healthy when sampled, although unrecorded immune exposures were likely present. The donor tested CMV seronegative, placing the donor among the roughly 400 seronegative members of the cohort. Each donor provided a peripheral blood sample, and peripheral blood mononuclear cells were used for TCR beta sequencing. The Qiagen DNeasy Blood Extraction Kit was used to extract genomic DNA from the blood cell samples. Library creation used the immunoSEQ multiplex PCR assay. The multiplex PCR relied on a mix of 60 forward primers for TCR Vbeta segments and 13 reverse primers for TCR Jbeta segments. Amplification of the CDR3 region of rearranged TCR beta genes was performed with a multiplex PCR assay on genomic DNA. The Illumina HiSeq System was used to sequence the amplified TCR beta libraries as 87-base-pair reads. The source study handled its data this way. A later analysis counted tens of millions of unique TCR beta chains across the 550 to 700 repertoires, and roughly 11 million of these chains were shared by at least two donors. To remove PCR and sequencing errors, raw reads were error-corrected and collapsed into unique sequences using a nearest-neighbor algorithm that merged closely related sequences. CDR3 sequences were aligned to IMGT reference sequences to assign V, D and J gene segments. Each retained sequence needed at least a six-nucleotide match to both a V gene segment and a J gene segment. A rearrangement was called productive if the CDR3 had no stop codons and remained in frame with V and J, and every other rearrangement was called non-productive. Following IMGT convention, CDR3 was defined as the stretch from the second conserved V-encoded cysteine to the conserved J-encoded phenylalanine. The earlier analysis of about 620 of the donors excluded sequences that lacked an unambiguous match to a single V gene segment. In an earlier analysis of almost 600 of the donors, a V segment was called functional when productive rearrangements were above 56.7%, and segregating when the standard deviation between donors exceeded 5%. A statistical classification framework was developed to diagnose cytomegalovirus status using the catalog of TCR beta chain sequences. In a later analysis, V and J genes were assigned by comparing TCR nucleotide sequences against IMGT/GENE-DB human TR gene sequences. The TCRdist pipeline was used in a later analysis to assign CDR3 sequences and most-parsimonious VDJ recombination scenarios. In a later analysis, each TCR beta chain was defined by its CDR3 amino acid sequence together with its V-gene family, and reads lacking a unique V-gene family were excluded. To address suspected cross-contamination and a sequencing artifact, a later analysis removed 450 to 700 highly shared, low-generation-probability nucleotide sequences. A later analysis calculated a clonal expansion index for each public chain from normalized within-repertoire ranks of inferred template counts. Generation probabilities in a later analysis came from a VDJ recombination model fitted to out-of-frame rearrangements, and those results were checked against IGoR. In a later analysis, hypergeometric tests were used to score TCR-TCR, TCR-HLA and TCR-CMV co-occurrence, with a repertoire-size bias correction applied to TCR pairs. False discovery rates were estimated in a later analysis by permuting HLA or CMV assignments 20 times. In a later analysis, co-occurring TCRs were grouped using DBSCAN, with TCRdist sequence similarity added in when clustering inside HLA-allele-positive subsets. Repertoires with fewer than 30,000 or more than 120,000 public chains, plus five repertoires with anomalous nucleotide sharing, were excluded from co-occurrence clustering. TCRdb carries this immuneACCESS record with in-frame sequences only. Its versions omit some clonotypes, under half of them owing to an unresolved V gene in the studies checked, with the rest unexplained. V and J calls and clone size are given by that table; D and trimming were obtained from the DNA. The sample table gives 120,000 to 150,000 clones. The ten most abundant clones make up about 2.2% of the sample.

On this clone: No antigen is known for it.

Broad study findings and their caveats: Several of the top co-occurrence clusters appeared to be linked to parvovirus B19, influenza, CMV and Epstein-Barr virus, according to a later analysis. Compared with equally common non-associated chains, HLA-associated TCR beta chains in a later analysis were more clonally expanded and had lower generation probabilities. A later analysis found that most CMV-associated TCR beta chains appeared HLA-restricted, with HLA associations seemingly driven largely by CMV exposure. A further reported finding was that TCR beta sequences accurately predicted the HLA-A and HLA-B alleles for most subjects in the first cohort. An association between a missense DCLRE1C variant and V-gene and J-gene trimming of TCR beta chains was found in a later genetic analysis and replicated in an independent cohort. An earlier analysis of some 590 of the donors showed that most TCR beta V segments appeared in productive rearrangements either about 90% or about 30% of the time, which broadly matched IMGT annotations. Because HLA typing was unavailable for some donors at each locus, only the typed subset was used in association tests. Because counts were too low, 15 to 20 rarely observed V segments, including chromosome 9 orphons, were excluded from the earlier analysis of some 590 of the donors. The 87-base-pair reads could not distinguish some IMGT-functional V segments, including TRBV6-2 and TRBV6-3, so those segments were excluded. Linkage disequilibrium might explain the correlated functional status among segregating V segments, but an unknown experimental factor could not be ruled out. In vitro tests confirmed that a few of the cytomegalovirus-associated TCR beta chains recognize cytomegalovirus antigens. At a false discovery rate of 0.05, a later analysis linked fewer than 20,000 TCR beta sequences to specific HLA alleles. The cohort was sequenced for TCR beta chains only, and without alpha or paired-chain data the features that could be detected were limited. Most TCR sequences were seen in very few donors, while some public TCRs were found in many individuals. In both the original and validation cohorts, the classifier was reported to diagnose cytomegalovirus status with high specificity and sensitivity. When HLA alleles, especially DR and DQ, strongly co-occurred, attributing TCR associations to individual alleles was difficult. According to a later genetic analysis, donors in an Asian-associated ancestry cluster had fewer N-insertions in productive TCRs than the approximately 650-donor mean. Immune exposure information for the cohort was limited to CMV serostatus. The sequencing pipeline was judged likely to have produced a cluster of highly shared sequence variants as a technical artifact. The study gave a list of 150 to 200 TCR beta chains associated with cytomegalovirus. It was suggested by the authors that the approach could potentially be generalized to other disease states and immunological phenotypes. Roughly uniform sequencing depth across donors was assumed in presence/absence analyses, although this assumption may not hold. In a later analysis, the rate of TCR association differed among HLA loci, with DRB1 alleles having the most associated TCRs and HLA-C alleles having the fewest.

CDR1 and CDR2 were assigned from the germline V gene as SQVTM and ANQGSEA. At the junction V is shortened by 6 bases and J by 5 bases; bases outside the gene matches: 9. From its cysteine to its phenylalanine, the CDR3 spans 14 amino acids. Of the read, only the CDR3 DNA is kept; its 42 bases are in frame from base 1. The sequence came from a woman aged 18-29 years in good health and CMV-seronegative. The chain joins TRBV29-1 to TRBJ2-3, with 9 middle bases fitting TRBD2. Sample: PBMCs. DNA sequence: TGCAGCGTGGGAAGCGGGAGGCCCCGAGATACGCAGTATTTT. Its protein is CSVGSGRPRDTQYF.